This T cell receptor (beta chain) was observed in a study of blood T cell repertoires in COVID-19 (dated by TCRdb to about 2020). In the study overall: Collaborator samples came from the United States, Italy and Spain and covered acute and convalescent phases of COVID-19. The repertoires were released in a freely available public database meant as a resource for research on the immune response to SARS-CoV-2. The prospective study material was composed of cDNA or gDNA derived from T cells, B-cell-depleted T cells, or PBMCs. Where available, HLA class I and class II types were obtained from metadata supplied by the sample provider rather than from assay-based typing. Subjects who had been exposed to COVID-19, were actively infected with it, or had recovered from it provided the deeply sampled blood TCRbeta repertoires that made up the dataset. Sample metadata almost always included a de-identified subject ID, COVID-19 status, age in years and sex. Samples came from the ongoing ImmuneRACE study (first 160 participants) plus 1,254 subjects from 6 global collaborators. What the authors observed across the whole study: Clinical and demographic metadata were provided uncurated, with the amount varying by source and participant.

On this clone: This receptor's antigen is unknown. No much larger clone is present one base from it, and per-base qualities are unavailable.

The CDR3, cysteine through phenylalanine, is 12 amino acids long. The kept DNA is CDR3 alone, 36 bases in frame from the first base. From the germline V gene (reference sequence), CDR1 is SEHNR and CDR2 is FQNEAQ. A distance of 6 bases separates the germline ends of V and J, which lose 5 bases and 4 bases respectively. Whole blood was collected in K2EDTA tubes by collaborating institutions according to the institutions' own protocols. For TCRbeta analysis, collaborators shipped samples as frozen whole blood, isolated PBMCs, or DNA extracted from either of those sample types. The immunoSEQ Assay, a bias-controlled multiplex PCR, was used to amplify TCRbeta CDR3 regions from genomic DNA. Processing in the source paper ran as follows. The number of nucleated cells in each sample was estimated by amplification of reference gene primers within the assay. Sequence reads were collapsed and filtered to measure the absolute abundance of every unique TCRbeta CDR3 rearrangement. For each sample, productive Simpson clonality was calculated by taking the square root of Simpson's diversity index across productive rearrangements. This is the immuneACCESS table as TCRdb keeps it, with only in-frame sequences that have V and J called. A part of the clones is gone; compared with another copy, unresolved V genes explain less than half, and the rest is unexplained. The V and J calls and clone size are taken from that table; D and trimming were inferred from the DNA. The sample includes roughly 100,000 clones, with roughly 90% observed a single time. Approximately 3.6% of the sample comes from the top ten.

The rearrangement joined TRBV7-9 to TRBJ1-3, with the D gene uncertain. The sequence derives from a woman aged 60 to 75 with acute or convalescent COVID-19. Sequenced input: peripheral blood. The CDR3 here reads CASSRLGNTIYF. The DNA is as follows: TGTGCCAGCAGCCGACTAGGAAACACCATATATTTT.